One and the same sample provided the 11 T cell receptor beta chains below, sequenced in a study of spatial heterogeneity in lung cancer. Whole-study results and caveats: Counts of expanded intratumoral alpha and beta TCRs tracked tumor mutation counts.

No cognate antigen is known for these TCRs. TCRdb re-called the 5' RACE reads through MiXCR, storing one row per CDR3 protein. The repertoire holds 6,000 to 8,500 distinct CDR3 sequences, with about 14% as singletons. Time point: sample taken at primary tumor resection. Source: lung tumor tissue, taken at surgery. These receptor sequences come from a male donor with early-stage non-small cell lung cancer.

In its sample, this clonotype was seen many times. The V gene is TRBV27, the J gene TRBJ2-7; D not certain. The CDR3 loop spans 16 amino acids. Per the germline V gene, CDR1 is MNHEY and CDR2 is SMNVEV (reference sequence). V was pared by 0 bases and J by 1 base, with 13 bases between. The CDR3 bases are TGTGCCAGCAGTTTATCGATTAATTTGCTATCCTACGAGCAGTACTTC. Its protein product is CASSLSINLLSYEQYF.

This clonotype was detected ten times or more. The V gene is TRBV12-3 or TRBV12-4, the J gene TRBJ2-7; maybe TRBD2 (5 bases). The CDR3 has 15 residues. Trimming took off 5 bases at V and 5 bases at J, with 19 bases between the two ends. CDR3 sequence reads: CASSLDRGRINEQYF. CDR3 sequence (DNA): TGTGCCAGCAGTCTGGATCGAGGGAGAATCAACGAGCAGTACTTC.

This clonotype came up many times. The chain carries TRBV5-6 and TRBJ2-5; D gene uncertain. The V end lost 3 bases, the J end lost 7 bases, and 7 bases lay between the germline ends. The CDR3 spans 11 residues. Germline V lookup: CDR1 SGHDT, CDR2 YYEEEE. CDR3 DNA sequence: TGTGCCAGCAGCTCTACGGGGACCCAGTACTTC. Translating gives CASSSTGTQYF.

This clonotype was counted ten times or more. The chain uses TRBV11-2 and TRBJ2-7; perhaps TRBD2 as D (7 bases). This CDR3 has 16 residues. Germline assignment: CDR1 SGHAT and CDR2 FQNNGV. V dropped 5 bases and J dropped 7 bases, with 24 bases sitting between them. CDR3 DNA sequence: TGTGCCAGCAGCCCCGAGGGGGTGGGGGGGCGCATGGAGCAGTACTTC. This translates into CASSPEGVGGRMEQYF.

This clonotype was recorded at least ten times. V is TRBV28 and J is TRBJ1-1; the D is unclear. CDR1 is MDHEN, CDR2 SYDVKM, per germline. V was clipped by 4 bases and J by 1 base, with 19 bases between them. The CDR3 totals 17 residues. The CDR3 sequence is CASSSLFHRERNTEAFF. The CDR3 nucleotides read TGTGCCAGCAGTTCATTGTTCCATCGGGAGCGGAACACTGAAGCTTTCTTT.

This clonotype was picked up many times. CDR3 in amino acids: CASSPEGEIQETQYF. For the CDR3, the DNA is TGTGCCAGCAGTCCCGAAGGGGAAATCCAAGAGACCCAGTACTTC. This rearrangement joins TRBV12-3 or TRBV12-4 to TRBJ2-5, with a possible D match to TRBD1 (5 bases). The CDR3 is made up of 15 amino acids. The V gene lost 5 bases and the J gene lost 1 base, with 14 bases spanning the gap.

The V call is TRBV9, the J call TRBJ2-7, with 9 bases matching TRBD2. Germline V gene lookup returns CDR1 SGDLS and CDR2 YYNGEE. CDR3 length equals 16 residues. The trim removed 0 bases at V and 2 bases at J, leaving 6 bases unmatched. CDR3 protein: CASSVVSSGNPYEQYF. CDR3 coding DNA: TGTGCCAGCAGCGTAGTATCTAGCGGGAACCCCTACGAGCAGTACTTC.

This chain connects TRBV12-3 or TRBV12-4 to TRBJ1-4, with D maybe TRBD1 (6 bases). The CDR3 runs 15 residues. V was shortened by 1 base and J by 5 bases, with 11 bases between the two germline ends. The CDR3 nucleotides are TGTGCCAGCAGTTTAGATCCAGGGGTGAATGAAAAACTGTTTTTT. Its protein product is CASSLDPGVNEKLFF.

This clonotype was observed many times. The chain joins TRBV20-1 to TRBJ1-3, with 7 bases lining up with TRBD1. The CDR3 has 15 amino acids. J gave up 4 bases and V 0 bases, and 6 bases lay outside the gene matches. Germline CDR1 reads DFQATT; CDR2 reads SNEGSKA (reference sequence). The CDR3 here is CSARDWGQLGNTIYF. The CDR3 DNA reads TGCAGTGCTAGAGACTGGGGACAGTTGGGAAACACCATATATTTT.

Judged by abundance, this clonotype is medium-sized. The J gene is TRBJ1-5, the V gene TRBV6-2 or TRBV6-3, with 8 bases matching TRBD1. The CDR3 runs to 15 residues. With 4 bases clipped from V and 4 bases from J, the junction kept 6 bases outside the gene matches. CDR1 and CDR2 (germline): MNHEY, SVGEGT. The CDR3 spells CASSSRTGFNQPQHF. CDR3 nucleotide sequence: TGTGCCAGCAGTTCACGGACAGGGTTTAATCAGCCCCAGCATTTT.

This clonotype rates as medium-sized. V is TRBV25-1 and J is TRBJ2-4; D perhaps matches TRBD2 (5 bases). Deletions cut 3 bases from V and 6 bases from J, with 12 bases between. The CDR3 is 14 residues long. CDR1 and CDR2 (germline): MGHDK, SYGVNS. The CDR3: CASSDSTGINIQYF. CDR3 DNA: TGTGCCAGCAGTGACTCTACCGGGATAAACATTCAGTACTTC.